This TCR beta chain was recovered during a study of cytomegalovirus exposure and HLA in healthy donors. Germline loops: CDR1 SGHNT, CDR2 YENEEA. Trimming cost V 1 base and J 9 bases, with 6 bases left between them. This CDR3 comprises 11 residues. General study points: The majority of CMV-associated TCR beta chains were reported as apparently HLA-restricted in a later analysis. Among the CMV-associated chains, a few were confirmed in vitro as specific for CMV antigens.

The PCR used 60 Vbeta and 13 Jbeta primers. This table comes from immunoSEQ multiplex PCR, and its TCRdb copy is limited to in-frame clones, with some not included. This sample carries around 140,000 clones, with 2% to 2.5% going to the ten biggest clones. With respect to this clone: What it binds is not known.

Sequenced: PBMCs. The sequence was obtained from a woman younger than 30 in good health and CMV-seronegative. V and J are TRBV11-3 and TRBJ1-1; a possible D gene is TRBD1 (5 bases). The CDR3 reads CASSLGQKAFF. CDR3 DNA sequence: TGTGCCAGCAGCTTAGGACAGAAAGCTTTCTTT.